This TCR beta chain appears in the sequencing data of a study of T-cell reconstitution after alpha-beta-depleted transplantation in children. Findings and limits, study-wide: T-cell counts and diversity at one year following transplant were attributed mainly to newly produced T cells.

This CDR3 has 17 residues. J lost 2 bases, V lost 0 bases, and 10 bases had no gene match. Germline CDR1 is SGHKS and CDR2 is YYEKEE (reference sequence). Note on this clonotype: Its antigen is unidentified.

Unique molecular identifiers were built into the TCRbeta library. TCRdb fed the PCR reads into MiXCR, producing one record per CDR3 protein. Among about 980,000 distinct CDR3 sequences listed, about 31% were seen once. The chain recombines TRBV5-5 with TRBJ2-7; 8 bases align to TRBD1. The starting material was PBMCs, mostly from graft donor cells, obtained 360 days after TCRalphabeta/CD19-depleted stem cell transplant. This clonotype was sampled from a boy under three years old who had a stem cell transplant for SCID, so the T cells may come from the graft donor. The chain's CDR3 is CASSLGRTGYGAYEQYF. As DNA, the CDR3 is TGTGCCAGCAGCTTGGGGAGGACAGGGTATGGGGCCTACGAGCAGTACTTC.